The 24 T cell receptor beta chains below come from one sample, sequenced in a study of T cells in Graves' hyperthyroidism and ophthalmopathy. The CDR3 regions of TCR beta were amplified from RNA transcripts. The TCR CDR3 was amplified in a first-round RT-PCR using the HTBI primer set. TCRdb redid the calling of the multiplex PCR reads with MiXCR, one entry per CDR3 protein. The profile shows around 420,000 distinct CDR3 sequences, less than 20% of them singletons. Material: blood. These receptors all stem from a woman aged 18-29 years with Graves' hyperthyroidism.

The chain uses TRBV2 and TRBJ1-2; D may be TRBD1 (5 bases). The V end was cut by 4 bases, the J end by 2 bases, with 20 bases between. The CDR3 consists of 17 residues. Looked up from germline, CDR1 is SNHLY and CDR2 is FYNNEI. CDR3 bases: TGTGCCAGCAGTGCGGGACCATTTACCCCCAAAAACTATGGCTACACCTTC. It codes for CASSAGPFTPKNYGYTF. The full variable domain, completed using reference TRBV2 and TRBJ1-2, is EPEVTQTPSHQVTQMGQEVILRCVPISNHLYFYWYRQILGQKVEFLVSFYNNEISEKSEIFDDQFSVERPDGSNFTLKIRSTKLEDSAMYFCASSAGPFTPKNYGYTFGSGTRLTVV.

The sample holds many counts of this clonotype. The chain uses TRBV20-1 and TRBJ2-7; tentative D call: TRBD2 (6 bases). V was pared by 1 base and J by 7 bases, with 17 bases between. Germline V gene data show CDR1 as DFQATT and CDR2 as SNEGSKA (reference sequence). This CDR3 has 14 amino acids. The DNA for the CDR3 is TGCAGTGCTAGAGCCGGGACTGCAAATAAAGAGCAGTACTTC. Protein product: CSARAGTANKEQYF.

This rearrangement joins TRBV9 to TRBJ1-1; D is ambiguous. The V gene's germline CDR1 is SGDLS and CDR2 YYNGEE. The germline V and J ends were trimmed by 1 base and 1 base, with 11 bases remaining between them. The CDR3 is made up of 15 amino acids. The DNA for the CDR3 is TGTGCCAGCAGCGTAAGCAGGCTTACGAACACTGAAGCTTTCTTT. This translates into CASSVSRLTNTEAFF.

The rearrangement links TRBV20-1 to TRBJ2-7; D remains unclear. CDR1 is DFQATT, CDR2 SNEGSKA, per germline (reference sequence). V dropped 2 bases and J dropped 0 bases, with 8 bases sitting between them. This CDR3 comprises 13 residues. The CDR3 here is CSARLVPSYEQYF. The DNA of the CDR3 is TGCAGTGCTAGATTAGTACCCTCCTACGAGCAGTACTTC.

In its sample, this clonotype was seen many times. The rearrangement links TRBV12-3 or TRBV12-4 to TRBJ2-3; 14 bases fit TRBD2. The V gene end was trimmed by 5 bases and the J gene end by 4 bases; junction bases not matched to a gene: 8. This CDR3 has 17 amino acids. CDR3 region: CASSLQGTSGSPDTQYF. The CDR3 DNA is TGTGCCAGCAGTCTACAAGGGACTAGCGGGAGCCCAGATACGCAGTATTTT.

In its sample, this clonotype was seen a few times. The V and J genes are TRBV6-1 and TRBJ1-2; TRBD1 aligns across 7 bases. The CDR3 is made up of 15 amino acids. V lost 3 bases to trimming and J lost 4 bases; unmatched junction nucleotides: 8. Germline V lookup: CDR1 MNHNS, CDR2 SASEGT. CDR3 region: CASSDVQGKLYGYTF. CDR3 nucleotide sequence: TGTGCCAGCAGTGACGTACAGGGGAAGCTCTATGGCTACACCTTC.

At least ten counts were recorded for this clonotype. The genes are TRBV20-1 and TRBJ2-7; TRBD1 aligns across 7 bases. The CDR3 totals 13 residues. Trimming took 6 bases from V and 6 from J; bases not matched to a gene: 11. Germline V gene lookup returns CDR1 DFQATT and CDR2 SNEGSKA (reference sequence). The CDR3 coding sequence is TGCAGTGCCGGAAGAGACAGGGTGGCCGAGCAGTACTTC. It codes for CSAGRDRVAEQYF.

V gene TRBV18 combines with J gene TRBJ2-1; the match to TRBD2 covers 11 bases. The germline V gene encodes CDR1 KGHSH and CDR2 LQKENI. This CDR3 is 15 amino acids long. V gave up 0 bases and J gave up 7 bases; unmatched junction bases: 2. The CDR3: CASSPPGTSGNEQFF. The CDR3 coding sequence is TGTGCCAGCTCACCACCTGGGACTAGCGGAAATGAGCAGTTCTTC.

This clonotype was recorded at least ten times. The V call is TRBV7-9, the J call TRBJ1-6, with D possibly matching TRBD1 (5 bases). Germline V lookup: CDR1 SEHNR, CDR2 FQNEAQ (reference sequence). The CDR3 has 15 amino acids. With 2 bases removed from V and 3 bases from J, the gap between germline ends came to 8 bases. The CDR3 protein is CASSLTGDYNSPLHF. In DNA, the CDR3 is TGTGCCAGCAGCTTAACAGGAGACTATAATTCACCCCTCCACTTT.

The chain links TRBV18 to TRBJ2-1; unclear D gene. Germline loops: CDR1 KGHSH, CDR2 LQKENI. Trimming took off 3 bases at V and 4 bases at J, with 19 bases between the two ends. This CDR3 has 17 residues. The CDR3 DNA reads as TGTGCCAGCTCACCTAGTCCAACACCAGTTTCGTACAATGAGCAGTTCTTC. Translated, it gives CASSPSPTPVSYNEQFF. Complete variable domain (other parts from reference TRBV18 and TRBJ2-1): NAGVMQNPRHLVRRRGQEARLRCSPMKGHSHVYWYRQLPEEGLKFMVYLQKENIIDESGMPKERFSAEFPKEGPSILRIQQVVRGDSAAYFCASSPSPTPVSYNEQFFGPGTRLTVL.

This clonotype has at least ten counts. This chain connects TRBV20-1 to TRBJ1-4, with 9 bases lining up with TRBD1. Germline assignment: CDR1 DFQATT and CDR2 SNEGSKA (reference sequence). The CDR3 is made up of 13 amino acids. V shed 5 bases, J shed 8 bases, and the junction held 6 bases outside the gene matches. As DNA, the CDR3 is TGCAGTGCTTTTAACAGGGGGCAAGAAAAACTGTTTTTT. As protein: CSAFNRGQEKLFF.

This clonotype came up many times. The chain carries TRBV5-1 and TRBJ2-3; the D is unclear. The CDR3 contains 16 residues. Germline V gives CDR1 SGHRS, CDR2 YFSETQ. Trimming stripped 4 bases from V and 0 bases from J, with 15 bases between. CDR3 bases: TGCGCCAGCAGCATAGATTTTTCTGACAGCACAGATACGCAGTATTTT. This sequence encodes CASSIDFSDSTDTQYF.

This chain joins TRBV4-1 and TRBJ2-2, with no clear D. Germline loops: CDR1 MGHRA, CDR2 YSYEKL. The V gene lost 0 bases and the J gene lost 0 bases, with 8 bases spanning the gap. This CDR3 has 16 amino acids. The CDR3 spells CASSQEGYPNTGELFF. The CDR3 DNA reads TGCGCCAGCAGCCAAGAAGGATATCCGAACACCGGGGAGCTGTTTTTT.

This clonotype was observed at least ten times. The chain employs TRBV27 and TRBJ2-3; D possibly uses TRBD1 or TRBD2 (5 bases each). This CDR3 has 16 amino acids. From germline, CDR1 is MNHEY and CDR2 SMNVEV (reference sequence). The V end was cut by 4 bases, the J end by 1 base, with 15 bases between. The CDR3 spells CASSYLFPGRTDTQYF. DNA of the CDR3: TGTGCCAGCAGTTACCTGTTTCCGGGGCGCACAGATACGCAGTATTTT.

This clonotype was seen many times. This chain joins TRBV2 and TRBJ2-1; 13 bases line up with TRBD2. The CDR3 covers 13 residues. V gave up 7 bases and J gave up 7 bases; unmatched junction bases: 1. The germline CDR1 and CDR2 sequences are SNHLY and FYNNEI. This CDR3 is CASTGLAGNEQFF. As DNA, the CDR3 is TGTGCCAGCACGGGACTAGCGGGAAATGAGCAGTTCTTC.

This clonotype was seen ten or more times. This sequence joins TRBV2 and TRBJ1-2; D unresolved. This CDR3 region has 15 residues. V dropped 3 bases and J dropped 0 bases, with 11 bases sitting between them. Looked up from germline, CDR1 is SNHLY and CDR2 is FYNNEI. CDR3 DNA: TGTGCCAGCAGTGACACCCCCCGGACTAACTATGGCTACACCTTC. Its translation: CASSDTPRTNYGYTF. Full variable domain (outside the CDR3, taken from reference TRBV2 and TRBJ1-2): EPEVTQTPSHQVTQMGQEVILRCVPISNHLYFYWYRQILGQKVEFLVSFYNNEISEKSEIFDDQFSVERPDGSNFTLKIRSTKLEDSAMYFCASSDTPRTNYGYTFGSGTRLTVV.

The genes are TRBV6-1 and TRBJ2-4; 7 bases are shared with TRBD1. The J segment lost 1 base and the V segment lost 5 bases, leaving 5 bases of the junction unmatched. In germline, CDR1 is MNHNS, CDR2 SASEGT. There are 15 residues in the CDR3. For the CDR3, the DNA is TGTGCCAGCAGTAAAAACAGGGGCGCCAAAAACATTCAGTACTTC. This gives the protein CASSKNRGAKNIQYF.

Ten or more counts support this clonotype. The CDR3 DNA reads as TGCAGTGCTAGAGATCAGGGGGTATCTGCAACCTACAATGAGCAGTTCTTC. Protein product: CSARDQGVSATYNEQFF. This chain joins TRBV20-1 and TRBJ2-1; TRBD1 matches 7 bases. The CDR3 runs 17 residues. Trimming removed 0 bases from V and 2 bases from J; junction bases left unmatched: 10. Germline values: CDR1 DFQATT, CDR2 SNEGSKA (reference sequence).

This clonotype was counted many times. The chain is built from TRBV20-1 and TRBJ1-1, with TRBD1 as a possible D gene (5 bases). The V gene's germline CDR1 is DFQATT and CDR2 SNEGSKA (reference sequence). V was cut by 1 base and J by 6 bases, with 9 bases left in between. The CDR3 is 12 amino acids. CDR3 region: CSARVGGAEAFF. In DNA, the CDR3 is TGCAGTGCTAGAGTCGGGGGGGCTGAAGCTTTCTTT.

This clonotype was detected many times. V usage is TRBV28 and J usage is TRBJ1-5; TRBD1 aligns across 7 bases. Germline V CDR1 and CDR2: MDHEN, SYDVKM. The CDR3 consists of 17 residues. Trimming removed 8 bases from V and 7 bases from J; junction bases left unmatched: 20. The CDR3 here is CASSNWGTEVPGQPQHF. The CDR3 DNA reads TGTGCCAGCTCTAATTGGGGGACAGAAGTCCCAGGGCAGCCCCAGCATTTT.

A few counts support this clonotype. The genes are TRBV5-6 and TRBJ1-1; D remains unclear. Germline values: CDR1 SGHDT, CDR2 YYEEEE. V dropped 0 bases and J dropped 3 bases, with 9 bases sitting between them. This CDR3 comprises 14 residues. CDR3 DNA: TGTGCCAGCAGCTTGGGTCAGACTTACACTGAAGCTTTCTTT. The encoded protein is CASSLGQTYTEAFF.

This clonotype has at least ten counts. The CDR3 spells CASSTIQNAYEQYF. As DNA, the CDR3 is TGTGCCAGCAGTACCATACAGAATGCCTACGAGCAGTACTTC. The chain links TRBV6-2 or TRBV6-3 to TRBJ2-7; D unresolved. The CDR3 length is 14 residues. CDR1 MNHEY and CDR2 SVGEGT come from the germline V gene. Trimming pared 5 bases from V and 2 bases from J, leaving 13 bases between.

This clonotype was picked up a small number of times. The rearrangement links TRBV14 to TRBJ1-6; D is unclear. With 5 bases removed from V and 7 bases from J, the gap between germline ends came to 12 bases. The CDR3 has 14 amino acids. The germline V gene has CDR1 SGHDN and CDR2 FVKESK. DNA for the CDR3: TGTGCCAGCAGCACCGGACCCGCCAATTCACCCCTCCACTTT. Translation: CASSTGPANSPLHF.

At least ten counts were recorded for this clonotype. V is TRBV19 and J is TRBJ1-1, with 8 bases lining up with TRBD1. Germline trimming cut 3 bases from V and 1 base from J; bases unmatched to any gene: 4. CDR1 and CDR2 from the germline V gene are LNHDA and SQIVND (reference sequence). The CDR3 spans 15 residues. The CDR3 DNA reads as TGTGCCAGTAGTATGACAGGGGCGAGGAACACTGAAGCTTTCTTT. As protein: CASSMTGARNTEAFF.